What follows are 5 T cell receptor beta chains derived from one specimen sequenced in a study of CD4 T cells in relation to SARS-CoV-2 and coronaviruses. This table comes from immunoSEQ multiplex PCR, and its TCRdb copy is limited to in-frame clones, with some not included. The data contain 20,000 to 25,000 clones, 78% of them singletons. Antigen specificity for these receptors is unknown. The unexposed donors gave CD4+ T cells in 2011-2018, prior to COVID-19. After ten to eleven days of culture, CD4+ T cells were isolated. The sequencing input was CD4+ T cells from PBMCs, cultured in vitro. The receptors derive from a human donor in good health.

The chain carries TRBV30 and TRBJ2-7; 10 bases fit TRBD1. CDR3 length: 13 amino acids. Germline CDR1 is GTSNPN and CDR2 is SVGIG (reference sequence). The junction had 2 bases not matched to a gene; V was cut back by 0 bases and J by 6 bases. The CDR3 spells CAWSVTGGREQYF. CDR3 nucleotide sequence: TGTGCCTGGAGTGTGACAGGGGGCCGCGAGCAGTACTTC.

V is TRBV19 and J is TRBJ2-2; tentatively, D is TRBD1 (6 bases). The V and J ends lost 8 bases and 2 bases respectively, with 9 bases between them. The CDR3 is made up of 13 amino acids. Per germline, CDR1 LNHDA and CDR2 SQIVND (reference sequence). The CDR3 DNA follows: TGTGCCAGTCGGGGACAAAACACCGGGGAGCTGTTTTTT. As protein: CASRGQNTGELFF.

V and J are TRBV19 and TRBJ1-1, with D unresolved. The germline V and J ends were trimmed by 3 bases and 5 bases, with 10 bases remaining between them. Looked up from germline, CDR1 is LNHDA and CDR2 is SQIVND (reference sequence). The CDR3 runs to 13 residues. CDR3 nucleotide sequence: TGTGCCAGTAGTATTTGGGGAGTTACTGAAGCTTTCTTT. This codes for CASSIWGVTEAFF.

The chain has TRBV5-1 and TRBJ2-2; 10 bases match TRBD2. This CDR3 is 17 amino acids long. The V gene end was trimmed by 0 bases and the J gene end by 2 bases; junction bases not matched to a gene: 4. Germline V gene lookup returns CDR1 SGHRS and CDR2 YFSETQ. The CDR3 reads CASSLELAGPNTGELFF. The CDR3 bases are TGCGCCAGCAGCTTGGAACTAGCGGGACCAAACACCGGGGAGCTGTTTTTT.

This rearrangement joins TRBV30 to TRBJ2-7, with TRBD1 identical over 9 bases. Germline-derived CDR1 and CDR2 are GTSNPN and SVGIG (reference sequence). This CDR3 region has 15 residues. The ends lost 5 bases at V and 7 bases at J; junction bases unmatched: 15. The CDR3 DNA reads TGTGCCTGGGAAAAGACAGGGGGAAAGGGAGGGGAGCAGTACTTC. This gives the protein CAWEKTGGKGGEQYF.